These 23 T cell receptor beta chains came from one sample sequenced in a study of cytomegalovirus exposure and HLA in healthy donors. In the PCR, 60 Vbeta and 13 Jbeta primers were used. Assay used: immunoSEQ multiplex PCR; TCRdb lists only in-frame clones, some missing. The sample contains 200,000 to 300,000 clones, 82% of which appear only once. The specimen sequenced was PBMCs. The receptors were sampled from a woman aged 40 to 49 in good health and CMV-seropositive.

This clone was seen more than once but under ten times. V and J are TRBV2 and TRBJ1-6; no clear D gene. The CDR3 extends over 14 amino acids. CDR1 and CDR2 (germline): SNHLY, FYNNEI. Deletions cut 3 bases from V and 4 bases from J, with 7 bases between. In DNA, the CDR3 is TGTGCCAGCAGTGAGCGGCAGTATAATTCACCCCTCCACTTT. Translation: CASSERQYNSPLHF.

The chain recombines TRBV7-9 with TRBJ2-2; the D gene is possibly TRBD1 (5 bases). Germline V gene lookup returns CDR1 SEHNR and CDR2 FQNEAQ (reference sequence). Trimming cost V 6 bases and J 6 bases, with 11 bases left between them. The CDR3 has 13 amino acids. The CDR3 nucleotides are TGTGCCAGCAGTTTAAGGGGCCCCGGGGAGCTGTTTTTT. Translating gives CASSLRGPGELFF.

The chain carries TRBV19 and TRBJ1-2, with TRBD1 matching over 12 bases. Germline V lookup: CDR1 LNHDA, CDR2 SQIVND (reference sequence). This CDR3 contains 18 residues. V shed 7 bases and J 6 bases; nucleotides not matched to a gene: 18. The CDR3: CASIATGTGGLRDDGYTF. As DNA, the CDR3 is TGTGCCAGTATAGCTACCGGGACAGGGGGCCTACGGGACGATGGCTACACCTTC.

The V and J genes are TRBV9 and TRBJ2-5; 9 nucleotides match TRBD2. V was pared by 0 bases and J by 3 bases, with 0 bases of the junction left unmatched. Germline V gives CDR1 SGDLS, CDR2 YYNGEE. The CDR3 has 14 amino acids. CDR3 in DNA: TGTGCCAGCAGCGTAGGGACTAGCGAAGAGACCCAGTACTTC. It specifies CASSVGTSEETQYF.

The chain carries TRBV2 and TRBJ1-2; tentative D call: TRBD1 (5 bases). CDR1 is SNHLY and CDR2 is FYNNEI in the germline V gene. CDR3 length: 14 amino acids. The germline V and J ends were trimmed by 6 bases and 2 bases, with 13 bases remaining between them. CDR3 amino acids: CASSAEKGNYGYTF. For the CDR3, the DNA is TGTGCCAGCAGCGCGGAAAAGGGGAACTATGGCTACACCTTC.

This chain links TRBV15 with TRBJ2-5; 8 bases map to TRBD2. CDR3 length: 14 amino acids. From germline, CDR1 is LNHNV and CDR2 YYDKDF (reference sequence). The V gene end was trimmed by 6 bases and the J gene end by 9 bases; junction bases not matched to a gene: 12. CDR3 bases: TGTGCCACCAGGTCATCAGGCGGGGGGTGGGCCCAGTACTTC. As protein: CATRSSGGGWAQYF.

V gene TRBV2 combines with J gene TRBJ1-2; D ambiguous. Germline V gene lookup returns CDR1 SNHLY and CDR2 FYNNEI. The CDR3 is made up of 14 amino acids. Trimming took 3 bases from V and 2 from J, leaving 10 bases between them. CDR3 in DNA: TGTGCCAGCAGTGATCGGACGGGGAACTATGGCTACACCTTC. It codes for CASSDRTGNYGYTF.

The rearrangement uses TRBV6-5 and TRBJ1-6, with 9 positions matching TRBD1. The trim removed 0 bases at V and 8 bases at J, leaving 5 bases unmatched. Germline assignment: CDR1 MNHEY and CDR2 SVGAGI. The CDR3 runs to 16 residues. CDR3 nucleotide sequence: TGTGCCAGCAGTTACTCCCCCCGGACAGGGGATTCACCCCTCCACTTT. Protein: CASSYSPRTGDSPLHF.

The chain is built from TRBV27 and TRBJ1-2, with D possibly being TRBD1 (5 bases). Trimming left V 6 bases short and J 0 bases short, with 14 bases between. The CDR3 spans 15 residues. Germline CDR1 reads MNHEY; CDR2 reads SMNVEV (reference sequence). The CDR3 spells CASRSAGHPNYGYTF. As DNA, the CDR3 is TGTGCCAGCAGGTCAGCAGGGCACCCTAACTATGGCTACACCTTC.

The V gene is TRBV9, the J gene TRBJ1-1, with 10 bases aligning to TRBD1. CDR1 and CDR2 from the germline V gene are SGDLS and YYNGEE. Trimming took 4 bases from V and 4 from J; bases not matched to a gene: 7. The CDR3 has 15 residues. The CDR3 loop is CASSFGTGVSTEAFF. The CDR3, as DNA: TGTGCCAGCAGCTTCGGGACAGGGGTGAGCACTGAAGCTTTCTTT.

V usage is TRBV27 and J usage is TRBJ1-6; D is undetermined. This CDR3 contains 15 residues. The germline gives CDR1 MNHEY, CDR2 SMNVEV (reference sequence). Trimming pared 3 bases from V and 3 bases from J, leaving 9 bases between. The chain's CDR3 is CASSFSAGYNSPLHF. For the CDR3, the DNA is TGTGCCAGCAGTTTTTCCGCGGGCTATAATTCACCCCTCCACTTT.

CDR3 sequence (DNA): TGTGCCAGCAGTTTGACAGCTACCAAAAACATTCAGTACTTC. Its translation: CASSLTATKNIQYF. This sequence joins TRBV28 and TRBJ2-4, with a possible D match to TRBD1 (5 bases). The germline gives CDR1 MDHEN, CDR2 SYDVKM. V gave up 3 bases and J gave up 2 bases, with 8 bases separating them. The CDR3 has 14 amino acids.

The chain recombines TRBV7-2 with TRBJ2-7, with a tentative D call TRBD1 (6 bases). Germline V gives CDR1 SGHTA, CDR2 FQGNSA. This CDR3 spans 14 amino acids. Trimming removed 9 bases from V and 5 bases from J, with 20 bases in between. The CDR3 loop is CASLRGGVLNEQYF. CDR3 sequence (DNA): TGTGCCAGTCTAAGAGGGGGTGTACTAAACGAGCAGTACTTC.

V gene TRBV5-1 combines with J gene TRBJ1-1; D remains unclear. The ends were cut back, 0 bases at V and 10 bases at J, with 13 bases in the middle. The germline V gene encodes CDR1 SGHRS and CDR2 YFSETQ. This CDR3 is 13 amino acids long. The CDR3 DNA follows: TGCGCCAGCAGCTTGGATTACCAAGGAGGAGCTTTCTTT. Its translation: CASSLDYQGGAFF.

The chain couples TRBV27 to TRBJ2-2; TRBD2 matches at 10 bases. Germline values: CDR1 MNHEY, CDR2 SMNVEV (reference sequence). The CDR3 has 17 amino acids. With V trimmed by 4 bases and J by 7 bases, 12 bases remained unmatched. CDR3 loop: CASSSPIASGSFGELFF. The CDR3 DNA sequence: TGTGCCAGCAGTTCCCCTATTGCTAGCGGGAGTTTCGGGGAGCTGTTTTTT.

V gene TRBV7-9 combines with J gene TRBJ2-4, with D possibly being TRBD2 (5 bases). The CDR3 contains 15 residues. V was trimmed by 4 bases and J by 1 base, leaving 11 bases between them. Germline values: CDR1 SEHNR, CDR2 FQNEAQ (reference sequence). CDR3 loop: CASSSSDFAKNIQYF. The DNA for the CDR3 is TGTGCCAGCAGCTCCTCGGACTTTGCCAAAAACATTCAGTACTTC.

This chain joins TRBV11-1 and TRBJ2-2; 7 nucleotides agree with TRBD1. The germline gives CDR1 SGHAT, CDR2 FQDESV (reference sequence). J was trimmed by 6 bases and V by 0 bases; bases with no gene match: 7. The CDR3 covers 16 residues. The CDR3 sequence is CASSLAHRGRAGELFF. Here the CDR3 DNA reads TGTGCCAGCAGCTTAGCGCACAGGGGAAGGGCCGGGGAGCTGTTTTTT.

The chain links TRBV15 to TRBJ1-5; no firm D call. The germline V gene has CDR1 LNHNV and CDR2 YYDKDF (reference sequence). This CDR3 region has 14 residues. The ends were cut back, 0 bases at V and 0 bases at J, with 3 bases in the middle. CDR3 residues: CATSREYSNQPQHF. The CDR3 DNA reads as TGTGCCACCAGCAGAGAATATAGCAATCAGCCCCAGCATTTT. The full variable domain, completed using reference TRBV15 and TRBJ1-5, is DAMVIQNPRYQVTQFGKPVTLSCSQTLNHNVMYWYQQKSSQAPKLLFHYYDKDFNNEADTPDNFQSRRPNTSFCFLDIRSPGLGDTAMYLCATSREYSNQPQHFGDGTRLSIL.

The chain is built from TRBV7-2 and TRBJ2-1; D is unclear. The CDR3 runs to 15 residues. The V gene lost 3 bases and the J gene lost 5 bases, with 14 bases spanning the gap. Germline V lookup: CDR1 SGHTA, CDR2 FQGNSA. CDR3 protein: CASSLSRLRNNEQFF. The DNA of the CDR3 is TGTGCCAGCAGCTTGTCCAGATTACGAAACAATGAGCAGTTCTTC.

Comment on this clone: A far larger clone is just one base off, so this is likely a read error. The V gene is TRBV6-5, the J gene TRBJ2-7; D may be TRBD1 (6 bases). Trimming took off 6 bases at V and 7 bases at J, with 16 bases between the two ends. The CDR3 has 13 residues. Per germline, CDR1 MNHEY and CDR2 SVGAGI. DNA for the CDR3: TGTGCCAGCAGCCAACGTACAGGGCGAGAGCAGTACTTC. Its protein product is CASSQRTGREQYF.

CDR3 region: CSVEDTQFPGQIFNYGYTF. The CDR3 nucleotides are TGCAGCGTTGAAGATACCCAGTTTCCGGGACAGATCTTTAACTATGGCTACACCTTC. The chain joins TRBV29-1 to TRBJ1-2; TRBD1 aligns across 7 bases. Germline values: CDR1 SQVTM, CDR2 ANQGSEA. V dropped 0 bases and J dropped 1; count of bases not matched to a gene: 17. CDR3 length: 19 residues.

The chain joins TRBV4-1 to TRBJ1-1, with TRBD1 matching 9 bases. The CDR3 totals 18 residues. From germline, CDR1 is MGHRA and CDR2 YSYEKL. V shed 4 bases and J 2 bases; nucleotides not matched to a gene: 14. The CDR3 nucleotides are TGCGCCAGCAGCCCTTCCCGGACAGGGGAGGGGAAAAACACTGAAGCTTTCTTT. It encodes CASSPSRTGEGKNTEAFF.

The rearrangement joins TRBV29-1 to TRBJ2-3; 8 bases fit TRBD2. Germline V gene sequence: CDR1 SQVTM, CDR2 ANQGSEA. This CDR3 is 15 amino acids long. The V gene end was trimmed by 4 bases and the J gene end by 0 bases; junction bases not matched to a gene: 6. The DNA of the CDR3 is TGCAGCGTTGCGGGCGGGGGGCCGAGCACAGATACGCAGTATTTT. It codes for CSVAGGGPSTDTQYF.